These T cell receptor beta chains were read from a single sample in a study of blood T cells in healthy people across ages. TCRdb itself ran the 5' RACE reads through MiXCR, one entry per CDR3 protein. The table has 1.5 million to 2 million distinct CDR3 sequences, about 35% seen once. The sequenced sample consisted of blood. Every receptor here comes from a woman aged 25 to 39 in good health. Both conserved end residues are part of each CDR3. D genes are given only for firm matches. Expanded clones get a size class; other rows say once, few or many, or leave the size out.

D: NA; V: TRBV7-2; size: NA; J: TRBJ2-4; DNA: TGTGCCAGCAGCTCCAGGTCTCGCGCCAATGAGCAGTACTTC; CDR3: CASSSRSRANEQYF
D: NA; V: TRBV6-2/TRBV6-3; size: NA; J: TRBJ1-5; DNA: TGTGCCAGCAGTTACCGTGGCAGGGGAAATCAGCCCCAGCATTTT; CDR3: CASSYRGRGNQPQHF
D: NA; V: TRBV20-1; size: NA; J: TRBJ2-7; DNA: TGCAGTGCTGAGGAGGCTTTAAACCTAGGGCAGTACTTC; CDR3: CSAEEALNLGQYF
D: NA; V: TRBV4-1; size: few; J: TRBJ2-2; DNA: TGCGCCAGCAGCCCAGCGTCGAACACCGGGGAGCTGTTTTTT; CDR3: CASSPASNTGELFF
D: NA; V: TRBV11-2; size: few; J: TRBJ2-6; DNA: TGTGCCAGCAGCTTAGGGGTTGGCAGATTGATCTCTGGGGCCAACGTCCTGACTTTC; CDR3: CASSLGVGRLISGANVLTF
D: TRBD1; V: TRBV18; size: NA; J: TRBJ1-1; DNA: TGTGCCAGCTCGCGGACCCGCGGGACAGACCGGAACACTGAAGCTTTCTTT; CDR3: CASSRTRGTDRNTEAFF
D: NA; V: TRBV7-2; size: few; J: TRBJ1-1; DNA: TGTGCCAGCAGCTCCGTGGGGGGGCGCGTAGCTTTCTTT; CDR3: CASSSVGGRVAFF
D: NA; V: TRBV20-1; size: many; J: TRBJ2-7; DNA: TGCAGTGCTAGAGTACCATCCTACGAGCAGTACTTC; CDR3: CSARVPSYEQYF
D: NA; V: TRBV29-1; size: NA; J: TRBJ2-6; DNA: TGCAGCGTTGAAGACGGCTACGATACATCTGGGGCCAACGTCCTGACTTTC; CDR3: CSVEDGYDTSGANVLTF
D: NA; V: TRBV29-1; size: few; J: TRBJ1-2; DNA: TGCAGCGTTGATATCGTAGGGGTGATAGCTAACTATGGCTACACCTTC; CDR3: CSVDIVGVIANYGYTF
D: NA; V: TRBV7-2; size: few; J: TRBJ2-7; DNA: TGTGCCAGCAGCCAAGCTAGCCGAGAGCAGTACTTC; CDR3: CASSQASREQYF
D: TRBD1; V: TRBV7-2; size: NA; J: TRBJ1-2; DNA: TGTGCCAGCAGCTCCCCCGCAGGGGGCTTTGTCTATGGCTACACCTTC; CDR3: CASSSPAGGFVYGYTF
D: NA; V: TRBV30; size: few; J: TRBJ1-1; DNA: TGTGCCTGGAGTGGGACACTCATGAACACTGAAGCTTTCTTT; CDR3: CAWSGTLMNTEAFF
D: NA; V: TRBV2; size: NA; J: TRBJ2-4; DNA: TGTGCCAGCAGGGGGACATACCTAGCCAAAAACATTCAGTACTTC; CDR3: CASRGTYLAKNIQYF
D: NA; V: TRBV20-1; size: NA; J: TRBJ2-7; DNA: TGCAGTGCCTTAGATAGGACAGCCGAGCAGTACTTC; CDR3: CSALDRTAEQYF
D: TRBD1; V: TRBV20-1; size: few; J: TRBJ1-2; DNA: TGCAGTGCTAGAGGATCGACAGGGCTGTCCTTGGGCTACACCTTC; CDR3: CSARGSTGLSLGYTF
D: NA; V: TRBV12-3/TRBV12-4; size: NA; J: TRBJ2-7; DNA: TGTGCCAGCAGTCGGACTTTCTCCTACGAGCAGTACTTC; CDR3: CASSRTFSYEQYF
D: NA; V: TRBV6-4; size: NA; J: TRBJ2-3; DNA: TGTGCCAGCAGTGACGTTGGTCTGGATACGCAGTATTTT; CDR3: CASSDVGLDTQYF
D: NA; V: TRBV6-4; size: NA; J: TRBJ2-1; DNA: TGTGCCAGCAGTGGAGGGACTCCTAACTACAATGAGCAGTTCTTC; CDR3: CASSGGTPNYNEQFF
D: NA; V: TRBV29-1; size: few; J: TRBJ1-1; DNA: TGCAGCGTCGGCGTTCAGGGGATTACTGAAGCTTTCTTT; CDR3: CSVGVQGITEAFF
D: NA; V: TRBV7-2; size: few; J: TRBJ2-2; DNA: TGTGCCAGCAGCTTGACCGGGACCGATCGCGGGGAGCTGTTTTTT; CDR3: CASSLTGTDRGELFF
D: NA; V: TRBV20-1; size: few; J: TRBJ2-3; DNA: TGCAGTGCTAGACCCGAAACAGATACGCAGTATTTT; CDR3: CSARPETDTQYF
D: TRBD1; V: TRBV10-3; size: NA; J: TRBJ1-2; DNA: TGTGCCATCAGTGCCGGGACAGCATATAACTATGGCTACACCTTC; CDR3: CAISAGTAYNYGYTF
D: TRBD1; V: TRBV29-1; size: many; J: TRBJ1-5; DNA: TGCAGCGTTGCAGGGGACAGGGACTATCAGCCCCAGCATTTT; CDR3: CSVAGDRDYQPQHF
D: NA; V: TRBV28; size: NA; J: TRBJ2-7; DNA: TGTGCCAGCAGTTTATCGGGGCCCCCTGGAGAGCAGTACTTC; CDR3: CASSLSGPPGEQYF
D: NA; V: TRBV5-1; size: few; J: TRBJ2-5; DNA: TGCGCCAGCAGCTTCACAGGCTCTCAAGAGACCCAGTACTTC; CDR3: CASSFTGSQETQYF
D: NA; V: TRBV4-2; size: NA; J: TRBJ2-7; DNA: TGTGCCAGCAGCCAGCCTTCCGGGACGGGATCCTACGAGCAGTACTTC; CDR3: CASSQPSGTGSYEQYF
D: NA; V: TRBV3-1; size: NA; J: TRBJ1-3; DNA: TGTGCCAGCAGCTTCCGACCACAGGCCGTCTCTGGAAACACCATATATTTT; CDR3: CASSFRPQAVSGNTIYF
D: NA; V: TRBV28; size: NA; J: TRBJ2-1; DNA: TGTGCCAGCAGTTTACCCCACATGAGAACCGAGCAGTTCTTC; CDR3: CASSLPHMRTEQFF
D: TRBD1; V: TRBV20-1; size: NA; J: TRBJ2-7; DNA: TGCAGTGCTAGGGCTCCGGGACAGATTGCCTACGAGCAGTACTTC; CDR3: CSARAPGQIAYEQYF
D: NA; V: TRBV30; size: NA; J: TRBJ2-6; DNA: TGTGCCTGGACATTTGGGGCCAACGTCCTGACTTTC; CDR3: CAWTFGANVLTF
D: NA; V: TRBV7-9; size: many; J: TRBJ1-6; DNA: TGTGCCAGCAGCCCGGACGCATCCGGGTGGAATTCACCCCTCCACTTT; CDR3: CASSPDASGWNSPLHF
D: NA; V: TRBV20-1; size: NA; J: TRBJ1-3; DNA: TGCAGTGCTAGAGACATAGGAGGGCCTGGAAACACCATATATTTT; CDR3: CSARDIGGPGNTIYF
D: NA; V: TRBV20-1; size: NA; J: TRBJ2-3; DNA: TGCAGTGCTAGTTTATTCCCGACCCGGGGGGACAGCGCAGATACGCAGTATTTT; CDR3: CSASLFPTRGDSADTQYF
D: NA; V: TRBV5-1; size: many; J: TRBJ2-3; DNA: TGCGCCAGCAGCTCCGGGGCAGACTCTCGTACGCAGTATTTT; CDR3: CASSSGADSRTQYF
D: NA; V: TRBV5-1; size: NA; J: TRBJ2-7; DNA: TGCGCCAGCAGCATTGAGATGAGGGGACGCGAGCAGTACTTC; CDR3: CASSIEMRGREQYF
D: TRBD1; V: TRBV7-2; size: many; J: TRBJ2-7; DNA: TGTGCCAGCAGCCCTACAGGGGTAGACTACGAGCAGTACTTC; CDR3: CASSPTGVDYEQYF
D: TRBD2; V: TRBV12-3/TRBV12-4; size: many; J: TRBJ2-5; DNA: TGTGCCAGCAGAAGAGAGGGAGGGTGGGAGACCCAGTACTTC; CDR3: CASRREGGWETQYF
D: TRBD2; V: TRBV20-1; size: NA; J: TRBJ2-1; DNA: TGCAGTGCTAGGGGTGCGTCGGGGGGGCGTAGTGAGCAGTTCTTC; CDR3: CSARGASGGRSEQFF
D: NA; V: TRBV6-5; size: NA; J: TRBJ2-5; DNA: TGTGCCAGCAGTTACTCGCAACAGGCAGCGGAGCAGTACTTC; CDR3: CASSYSQQAAEQYF
D: NA; V: TRBV7-2; size: few; J: TRBJ1-2; DNA: TGTGCCAGCAGCTTGGAGACAGGCCTAACGACCTATGGCTACACCTTC; CDR3: CASSLETGLTTYGYTF
D: NA; V: TRBV9; size: few; J: TRBJ2-1; DNA: TGTGCCAGCAGCGTAGGGGGACGAAGCTCCTACAATGAGCAGTTCTTC; CDR3: CASSVGGRSSYNEQFF
D: NA; V: TRBV2; size: NA; J: TRBJ1-5; DNA: TGTGCCAGCAGACGGACTAATCAGCCCCAGCATTTT; CDR3: CASRRTNQPQHF
D: NA; V: TRBV27; size: many; J: TRBJ2-1; DNA: TGTGCCAGCAGCTCTCCTCCACCCAATGAGCAGTTCTTC; CDR3: CASSSPPPNEQFF
D: NA; V: TRBV7-8; size: NA; J: TRBJ2-1; DNA: TGTGCCAGCGCTAATAGTGAAAGCGGACCCTCTCAATACAATGAGCAGTTCTTC; CDR3: CASANSESGPSQYNEQFF
D: NA; V: TRBV28; size: NA; J: TRBJ2-6; DNA: TGTGCCAGCAGTTTTTACCGGGATGGGGCCAACGTCCGGACTTTC; CDR3: CASSFYRDGANVRTF
D: TRBD2; V: TRBV20-1; size: few; J: TRBJ2-6; DNA: TGCAGTGCTAGAGATAGGGAGGGGACTGGGGCCAACGTCCTGACTTTC; CDR3: CSARDREGTGANVLTF
D: TRBD2; V: TRBV27; size: NA; J: TRBJ2-7; DNA: TGTGCCAGCAGTTTATTGTCCGCTGGGACTAGCGGGACCTCCTACGAGCAGTACTTC; CDR3: CASSLLSAGTSGTSYEQYF
D: NA; V: TRBV2; size: NA; J: TRBJ1-1; DNA: TGTGCCAGCAGTGGGGGACATCAGTTTGACACTGAAGCTTTCTTT; CDR3: CASSGGHQFDTEAFF
D: NA; V: TRBV11-1; size: NA; J: TRBJ1-4; DNA: TGTGCCAGCAGCTTAGCGCGGGGGTCAACTAATGAAAAACTGTTTTTT; CDR3: CASSLARGSTNEKLFF
D: NA; V: TRBV27; size: few; J: TRBJ2-3; DNA: TGTGCCAGCAAAACCGGGGCAGATACGCAGTATTTT; CDR3: CASKTGADTQYF
D: TRBD2; V: TRBV10-2; size: many; J: TRBJ2-7; DNA: TGCGCCAGCAGTGAAGGGACTAGCGGGGACTACGAGCAGTACTTC; CDR3: CASSEGTSGDYEQYF
D: NA; V: TRBV7-9; size: NA; J: TRBJ2-5; DNA: TGTGCCGGCAGCCCTGGATTGCAATCTTACCAAGAGACCCAGTACTTC; CDR3: CAGSPGLQSYQETQYF
D: NA; V: TRBV4-1; size: NA; J: TRBJ1-4; DNA: TGCGCCAGCAGCCGGAGCGGTCATGAAAAACTGTTTTTT; CDR3: CASSRSGHEKLFF
D: TRBD1; V: TRBV4-1; size: few; J: TRBJ2-3; DNA: TGCGCCAGCAGCCAATCGGACAGGGTGACAGATACGCAGTATTTT; CDR3: CASSQSDRVTDTQYF